This T cell receptor (beta chain) emerged from a study of T and B cells in COVID-19 patients. By share, this clonotype ranks as medium-sized. The target antigen is unknown. CDR1 LNHDA and CDR2 SQIVND come from the germline V gene (reference sequence). V lost 5 bases to trimming and J lost 8 bases, with 12 bases between them. The CDR3 sequence is 13 residues long. BIOMED2 TRB-A/B primer pools were used in multiplex TRB PCR. TCRdb called the multiplex PCR reads again in MiXCR, with one record for every CDR3 protein. The sample includes about 8,900 distinct CDR3 sequences, about 36% of them seen just once. Notes on the study in general: Exclusive to the recovered cohort were some 2,300 TCR clusters, 30 to 40 of them with low generation probability.

Blood genomic DNA input for TRB amplification was 250-500 ng. The chain links TRBV19 to TRBJ1-4; TRBD1 might be the D (5 bases). This TCR came from a human donor with active COVID-19. The specimen was blood. This CDR3 reads CASSDERGEKLFF. In DNA form, the CDR3 reads TGTGCCAGTAGTGACGAGCGGGGGGAAAAACTGTTTTTT.